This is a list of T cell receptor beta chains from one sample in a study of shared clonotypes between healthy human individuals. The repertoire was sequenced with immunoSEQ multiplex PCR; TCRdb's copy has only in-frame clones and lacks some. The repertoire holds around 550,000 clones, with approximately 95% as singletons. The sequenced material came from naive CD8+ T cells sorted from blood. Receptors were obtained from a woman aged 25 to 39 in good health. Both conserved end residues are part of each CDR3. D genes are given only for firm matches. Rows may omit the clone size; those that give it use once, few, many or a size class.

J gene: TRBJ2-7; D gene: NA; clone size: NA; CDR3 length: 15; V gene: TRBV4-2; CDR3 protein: CASSQEQSSFYEQYF; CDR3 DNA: TGTGCCAGCAGCCAAGAGCAGTCTAGCTTCTACGAGCAGTACTTC
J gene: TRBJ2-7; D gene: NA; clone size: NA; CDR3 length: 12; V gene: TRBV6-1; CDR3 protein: CASSESGYEQYF; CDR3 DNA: TGTGCCAGCAGTGAATCCGGGTACGAGCAGTACTTC
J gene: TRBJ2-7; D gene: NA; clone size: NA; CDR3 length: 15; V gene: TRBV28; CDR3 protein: CASSLQTGPNYEQYF; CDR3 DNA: TGTGCCAGCAGTTTACAGACAGGTCCAAACTACGAGCAGTACTTC
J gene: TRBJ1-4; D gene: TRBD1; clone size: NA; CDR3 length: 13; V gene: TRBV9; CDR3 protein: CASGGRGPEKLFF; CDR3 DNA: TGTGCCAGCGGTGGCAGGGGGCCTGAAAAACTGTTTTTT
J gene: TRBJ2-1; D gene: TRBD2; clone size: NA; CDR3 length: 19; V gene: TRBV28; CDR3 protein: CASSFLWGASGPSYNEQFF; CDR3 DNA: TGTGCCAGCAGTTTTTTGTGGGGTGCTAGCGGGCCGTCCTACAATGAGCAGTTCTTC
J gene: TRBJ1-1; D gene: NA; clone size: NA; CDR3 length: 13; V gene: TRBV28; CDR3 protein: CASSLDWNTEAFF; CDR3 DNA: TGTGCCAGCAGTTTAGATTGGAACACTGAAGCTTTCTTT
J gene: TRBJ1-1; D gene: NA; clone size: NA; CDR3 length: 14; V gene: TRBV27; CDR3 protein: CASSPYSLNTEAFF; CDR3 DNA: TGTGCCAGCAGTCCGTACAGTTTGAACACTGAAGCTTTCTTT
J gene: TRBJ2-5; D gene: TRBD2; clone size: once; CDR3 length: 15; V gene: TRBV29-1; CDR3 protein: CSVLGTSGAQETQYF; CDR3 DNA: TGCAGCGTACTAGGGACTAGCGGGGCCCAAGAGACCCAGTACTTC
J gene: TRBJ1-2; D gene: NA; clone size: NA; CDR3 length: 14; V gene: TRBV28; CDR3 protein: CASSRDQINYGYTF; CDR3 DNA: TGTGCCAGCAGCCGGGATCAAATTAACTATGGCTACACCTTC
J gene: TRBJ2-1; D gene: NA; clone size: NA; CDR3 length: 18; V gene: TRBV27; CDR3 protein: CASSSPRQATSSYNEQFF; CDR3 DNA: TGTGCCAGCAGTTCCCCTCGACAGGCCACAAGCTCCTACAATGAGCAGTTCTTC
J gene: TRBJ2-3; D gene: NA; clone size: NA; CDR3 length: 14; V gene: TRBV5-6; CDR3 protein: CASSSGQRTDTQYF; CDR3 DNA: TGTGCCAGCAGCTCAGGACAGCGCACAGATACGCAGTATTTT
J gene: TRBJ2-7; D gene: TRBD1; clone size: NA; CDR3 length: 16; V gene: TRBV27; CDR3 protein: CASSFSTGEKMDEQYF; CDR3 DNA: TGTGCCAGCAGTTTTTCGACAGGGGAGAAAATGGACGAGCAGTACTTC
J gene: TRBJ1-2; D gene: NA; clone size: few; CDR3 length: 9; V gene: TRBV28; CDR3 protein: CAIPDGYTF; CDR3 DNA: TGTGCCATCCCGGATGGCTACACCTTC
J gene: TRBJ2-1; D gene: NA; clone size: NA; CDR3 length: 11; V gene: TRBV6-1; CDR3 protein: CASRVIFREFF; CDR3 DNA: TGTGCCAGCAGAGTGATTTTCCGCGAGTTCTTC
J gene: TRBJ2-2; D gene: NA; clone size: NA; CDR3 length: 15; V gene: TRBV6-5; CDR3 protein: CASKLGQTNTGELFF; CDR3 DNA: TGTGCCAGCAAACTAGGTCAGACGAACACCGGGGAGCTGTTTTTT
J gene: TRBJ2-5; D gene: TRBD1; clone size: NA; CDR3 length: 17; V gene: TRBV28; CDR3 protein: CASSPTGGGSVEETQYF; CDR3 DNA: TGTGCCAGCAGCCCGACAGGGGGCGGGAGCGTCGAAGAGACCCAGTACTTC
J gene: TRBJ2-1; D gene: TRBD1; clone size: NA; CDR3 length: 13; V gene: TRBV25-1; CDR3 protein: CASSGTGNNEQFF; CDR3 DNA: TGTGCCAGCAGCGGGACAGGGAACAATGAGCAGTTCTTC
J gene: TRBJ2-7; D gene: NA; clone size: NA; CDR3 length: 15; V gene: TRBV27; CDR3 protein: CASSLYGGPPYEQYF; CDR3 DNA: TGTGCCAGCAGTTTATATGGCGGACCCCCATACGAGCAGTACTTC
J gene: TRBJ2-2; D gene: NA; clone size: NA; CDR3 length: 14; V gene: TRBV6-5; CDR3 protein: CATTLEGGAGELFF; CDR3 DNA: TGTGCTACCACTCTGGAGGGAGGAGCCGGGGAGCTGTTTTTT
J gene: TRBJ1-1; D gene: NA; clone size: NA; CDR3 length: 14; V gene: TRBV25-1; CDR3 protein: CASSEPNRGTEAFF; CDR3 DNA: TGTGCCAGCAGTGAACCCAATAGGGGTACTGAAGCTTTCTTT
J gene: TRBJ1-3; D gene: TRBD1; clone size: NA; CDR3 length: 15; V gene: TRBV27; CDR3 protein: CASSRDRGTGNTIYF; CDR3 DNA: TGTGCCAGCAGTCGGGACAGGGGAACTGGAAACACCATATATTTT
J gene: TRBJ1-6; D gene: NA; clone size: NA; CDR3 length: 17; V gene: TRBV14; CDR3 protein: CASSQGVGSSYNSPLHF; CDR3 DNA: TGTGCCAGCAGCCAAGGAGTCGGGAGCTCCTATAATTCACCCCTCCACTTT
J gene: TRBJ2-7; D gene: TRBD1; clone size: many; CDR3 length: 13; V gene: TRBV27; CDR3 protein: CASKSGTGYEQYF; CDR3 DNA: TGTGCCAGCAAATCCGGGACAGGCTACGAGCAGTACTTC
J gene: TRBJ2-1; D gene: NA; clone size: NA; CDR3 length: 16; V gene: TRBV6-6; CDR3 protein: CASSYSSGSRRNEQFF; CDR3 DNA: TGTGCCAGCAGTTACTCTTCGGGCAGCCGGCGTAATGAGCAGTTCTTC
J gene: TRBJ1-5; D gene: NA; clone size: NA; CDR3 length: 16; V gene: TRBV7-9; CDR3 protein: CASSSRTGKGDQPQHF; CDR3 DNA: TGTGCCAGCAGCTCAAGAACAGGGAAGGGGGATCAGCCCCAGCATTTT
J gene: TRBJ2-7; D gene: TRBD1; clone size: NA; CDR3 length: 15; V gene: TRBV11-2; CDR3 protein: CASSLVGGQASEQYF; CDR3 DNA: TGTGCCAGCAGCTTAGTGGGGGGACAGGCTTCCGAGCAGTACTTC
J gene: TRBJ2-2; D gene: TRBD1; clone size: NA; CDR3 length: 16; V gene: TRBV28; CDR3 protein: CASSSHRQGTTGELFF; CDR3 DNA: TGTGCCAGCAGTTCACATCGACAGGGGACAACCGGGGAGCTGTTTTTT
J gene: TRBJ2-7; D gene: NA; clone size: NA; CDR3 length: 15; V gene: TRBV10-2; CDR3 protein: CASSERQGSSYEQYF; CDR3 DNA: TGCGCCAGCAGTGAAAGGCAGGGGTCCTCCTACGAGCAGTACTTC
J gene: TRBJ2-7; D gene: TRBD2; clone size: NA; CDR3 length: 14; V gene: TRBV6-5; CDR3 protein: CASSLLASSYEQYF; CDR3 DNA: TGTGCCAGCAGTTTACTAGCGTCCTCCTACGAGCAGTACTTC
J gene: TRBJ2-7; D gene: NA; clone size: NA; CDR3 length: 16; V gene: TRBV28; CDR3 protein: CASSLGFPGSSYEQYF; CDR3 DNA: TGTGCCAGCAGTTTAGGTTTCCCAGGGAGCTCCTACGAGCAGTACTTC
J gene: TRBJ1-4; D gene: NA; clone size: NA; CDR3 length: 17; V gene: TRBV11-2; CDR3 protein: CASSLGLVRRGTEKLFF; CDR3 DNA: TGTGCCAGCAGCTTAGGTTTGGTTCGGAGGGGAACTGAAAAACTGTTTTTT
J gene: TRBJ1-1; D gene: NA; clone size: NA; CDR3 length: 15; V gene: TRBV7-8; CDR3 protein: CASSLRGTGSTEAFF; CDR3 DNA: TGTGCCAGCAGCTTACGAGGCACAGGATCCACTGAAGCTTTCTTT
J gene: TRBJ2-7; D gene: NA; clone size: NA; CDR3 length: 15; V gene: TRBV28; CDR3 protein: CASSNQDSFSYEQYF; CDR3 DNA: TGTGCCAGCAGCAACCAGGACAGTTTCTCCTACGAGCAGTACTTC
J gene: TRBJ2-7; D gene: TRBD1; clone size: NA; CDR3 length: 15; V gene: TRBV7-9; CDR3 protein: CASSSGGTGTDEQYF; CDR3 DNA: TGTGCCAGCAGCTCAGGAGGGACAGGGACGGACGAGCAGTACTTC
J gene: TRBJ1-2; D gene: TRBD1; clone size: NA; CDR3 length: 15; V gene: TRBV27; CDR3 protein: CASSLAGGNNYGYTF; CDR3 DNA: TGTGCCAGCAGTTTAGCAGGGGGTAATAACTATGGCTACACCTTC
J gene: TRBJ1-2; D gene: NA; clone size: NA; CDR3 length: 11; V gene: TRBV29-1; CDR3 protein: CSVDRGLLRTF; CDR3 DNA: TGCAGCGTTGATAGGGGGTTATTGAGGACCTTC
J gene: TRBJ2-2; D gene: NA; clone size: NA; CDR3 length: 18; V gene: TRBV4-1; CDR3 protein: CASRKFGSTEKNTGELFF; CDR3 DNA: TGCGCCAGCAGAAAATTTGGGAGTACCGAAAAAAACACCGGGGAGCTGTTTTTT
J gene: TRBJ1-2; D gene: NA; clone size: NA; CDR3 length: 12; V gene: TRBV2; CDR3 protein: CAVSLGRDGYTF; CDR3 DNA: TGTGCCGTTTCGCTAGGTCGGGATGGCTACACCTTC
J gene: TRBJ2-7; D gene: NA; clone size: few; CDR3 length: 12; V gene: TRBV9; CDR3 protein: CASSGERFEQYF; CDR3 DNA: TGTGCCAGCAGCGGAGAAAGGTTCGAGCAGTACTTC
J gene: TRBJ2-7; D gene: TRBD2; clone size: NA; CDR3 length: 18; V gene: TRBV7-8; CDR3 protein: CASSLALLGSGSSYEQYF; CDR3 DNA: TGTGCCAGCAGCTTAGCGCTGCTGGGGAGCGGGAGCTCCTACGAGCAGTACTTC
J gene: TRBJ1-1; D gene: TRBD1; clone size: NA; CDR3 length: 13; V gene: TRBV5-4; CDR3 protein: CASSLYETGTAFF; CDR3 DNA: TGTGCCAGCAGCTTGTATGAGACAGGGACGGCTTTCTTT
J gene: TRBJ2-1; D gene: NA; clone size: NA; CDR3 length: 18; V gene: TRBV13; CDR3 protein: CASSLALLAMSSYNEQFF; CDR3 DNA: TGTGCCAGCAGCTTAGCCCTTCTAGCGATGAGCTCCTACAATGAGCAGTTCTTC
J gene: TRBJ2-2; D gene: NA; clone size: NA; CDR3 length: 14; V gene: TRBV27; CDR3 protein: CASSSGSNTGELFF; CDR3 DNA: TGTGCCAGCAGTTCGGGGAGTAACACCGGGGAGCTGTTTTTT
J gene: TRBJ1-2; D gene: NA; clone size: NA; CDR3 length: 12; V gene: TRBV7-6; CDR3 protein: CASSPGGYGYTF; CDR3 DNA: TGTGCCAGCAGCCCCGGGGGCTATGGCTACACCTTC
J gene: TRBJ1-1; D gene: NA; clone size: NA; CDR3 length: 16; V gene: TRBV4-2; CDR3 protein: CASSQELWLLNTEAFF; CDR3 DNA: TGTGCCAGCAGCCAAGAATTGTGGCTCTTGAACACTGAAGCTTTCTTT
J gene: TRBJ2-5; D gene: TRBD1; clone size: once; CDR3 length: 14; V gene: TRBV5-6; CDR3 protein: CASSLTGARETQYF; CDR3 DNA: TGTGCCAGCAGCTTGACAGGGGCACGGGAGACCCAGTACTTC
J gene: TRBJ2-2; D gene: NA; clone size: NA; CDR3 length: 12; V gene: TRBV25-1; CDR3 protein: CASSAWTGELFF; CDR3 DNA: TGTGCCAGCAGTGCGTGGACCGGGGAGCTGTTTTTT